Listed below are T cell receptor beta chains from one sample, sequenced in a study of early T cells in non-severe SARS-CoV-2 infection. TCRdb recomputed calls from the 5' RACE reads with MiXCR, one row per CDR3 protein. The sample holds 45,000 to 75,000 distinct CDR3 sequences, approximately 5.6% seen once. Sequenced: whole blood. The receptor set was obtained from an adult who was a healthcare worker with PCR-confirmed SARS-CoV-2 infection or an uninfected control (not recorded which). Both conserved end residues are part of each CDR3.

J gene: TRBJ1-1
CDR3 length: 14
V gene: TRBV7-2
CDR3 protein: CASSAGQLNTEAFF

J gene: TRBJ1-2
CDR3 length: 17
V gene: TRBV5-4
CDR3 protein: CASSSRTPSFKRDGYTF

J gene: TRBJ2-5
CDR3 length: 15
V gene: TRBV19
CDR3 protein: CASKAAGDLIETQYF

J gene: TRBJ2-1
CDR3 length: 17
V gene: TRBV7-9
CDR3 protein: CASSLIGATLSYNEQFF

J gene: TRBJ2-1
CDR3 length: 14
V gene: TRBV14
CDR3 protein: CASRPVGATHEQFF

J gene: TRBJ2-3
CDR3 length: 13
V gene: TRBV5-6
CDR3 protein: CASTFHGGDTQYF

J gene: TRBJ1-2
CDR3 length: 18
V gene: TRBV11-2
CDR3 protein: CASTNPGTGGELNYGYTF

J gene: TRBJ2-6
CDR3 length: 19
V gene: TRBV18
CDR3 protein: CASSPLAGGPSSGANVLTF

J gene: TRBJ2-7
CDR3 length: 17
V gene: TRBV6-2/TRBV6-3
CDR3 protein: CASGKSPGTGRGHEQYF

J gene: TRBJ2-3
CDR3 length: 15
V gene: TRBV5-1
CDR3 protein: CASSKGTSGGDTQYF

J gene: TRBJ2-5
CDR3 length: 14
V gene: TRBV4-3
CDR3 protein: CASSQLAVQETQYF

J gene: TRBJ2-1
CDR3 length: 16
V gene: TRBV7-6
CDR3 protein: CASSLADRGTYNEQFF

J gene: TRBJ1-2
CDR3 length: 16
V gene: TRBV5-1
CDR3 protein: CASSLGAAGKERGYTF

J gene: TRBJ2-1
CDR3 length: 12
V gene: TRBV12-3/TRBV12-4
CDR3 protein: CASSLVSSEQFF

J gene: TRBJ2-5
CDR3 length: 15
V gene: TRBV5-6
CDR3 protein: CASSKTPTGEETQYF

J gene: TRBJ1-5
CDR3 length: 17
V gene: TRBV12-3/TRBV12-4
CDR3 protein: CASSFSLRDRLNQPQHF

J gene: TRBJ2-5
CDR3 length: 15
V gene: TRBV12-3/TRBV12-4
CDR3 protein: CASSLAPRAIPTQYF

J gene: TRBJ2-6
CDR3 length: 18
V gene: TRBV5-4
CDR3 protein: CASSSPGQGVSGANVLTF

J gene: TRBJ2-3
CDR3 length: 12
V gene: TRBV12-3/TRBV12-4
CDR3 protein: CASSVNPDTQYF

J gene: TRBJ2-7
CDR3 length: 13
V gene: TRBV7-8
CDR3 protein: CAGRTSGSHEQYF

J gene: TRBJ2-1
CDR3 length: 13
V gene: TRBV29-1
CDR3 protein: CSVEDGSGDEQFF

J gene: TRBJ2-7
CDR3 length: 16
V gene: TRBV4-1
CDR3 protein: CASSHQTGGAPYEQYF

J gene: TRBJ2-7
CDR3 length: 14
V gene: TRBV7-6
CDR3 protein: CASSRDRGAYEQYF

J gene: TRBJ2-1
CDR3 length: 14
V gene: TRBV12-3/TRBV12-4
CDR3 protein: CASSLARSDNEQFF

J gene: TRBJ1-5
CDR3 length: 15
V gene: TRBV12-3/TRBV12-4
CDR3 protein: CASTPPGTHNQPQHF

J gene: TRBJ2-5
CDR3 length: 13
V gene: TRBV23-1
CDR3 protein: CASSPPPTETQYF

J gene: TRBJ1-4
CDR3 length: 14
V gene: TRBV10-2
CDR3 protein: CASKQAARNEKLFF

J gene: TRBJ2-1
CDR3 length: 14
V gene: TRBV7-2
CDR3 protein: CASSLRGIDNEQFF

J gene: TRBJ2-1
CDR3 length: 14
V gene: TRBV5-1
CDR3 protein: CASSLLSGYNEQFF

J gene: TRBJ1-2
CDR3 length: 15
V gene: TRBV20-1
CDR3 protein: CSARDGLGNDYGYTF

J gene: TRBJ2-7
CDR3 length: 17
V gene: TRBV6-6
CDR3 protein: CASSPQKTGRFVSEQYF

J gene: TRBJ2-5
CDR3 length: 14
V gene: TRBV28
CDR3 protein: CASSHDSYQETQYF

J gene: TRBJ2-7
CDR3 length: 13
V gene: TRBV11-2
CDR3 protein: CASSSPQGFEQYF

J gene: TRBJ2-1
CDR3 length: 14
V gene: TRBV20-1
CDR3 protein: CSARLDISYNEQFF

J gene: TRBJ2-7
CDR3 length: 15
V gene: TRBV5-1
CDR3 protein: CASSSRPGQGSEQYF

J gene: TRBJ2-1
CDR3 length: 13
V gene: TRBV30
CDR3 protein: CAWRETPTSEQFF

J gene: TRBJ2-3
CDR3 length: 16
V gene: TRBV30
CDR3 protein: CAWSQQSRRISDTQYF

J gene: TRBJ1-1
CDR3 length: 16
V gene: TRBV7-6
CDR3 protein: CASSLGTGGRDTEAFF

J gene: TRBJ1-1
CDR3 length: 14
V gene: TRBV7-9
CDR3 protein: CASRPQGVWSEAFF

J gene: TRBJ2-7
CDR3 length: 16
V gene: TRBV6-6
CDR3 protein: CASSYLGQGSSYEQYF

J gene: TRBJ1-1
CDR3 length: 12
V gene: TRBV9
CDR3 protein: CASSVEGEEAFF